These T cell receptor beta chains were read from a single sample in a study of blood T cell repertoires in COVID-19. Here immunoSEQ multiplex PCR was the method, and the copy in TCRdb shows in-frame clones only, minus some. The top ten hold 7% to 9% of the sample, which has 150,000 to 250,000 clones, about 80% seen once. The sample taken for sequencing was PBMCs or T cells enriched from blood (not recorded which). The receptors shown here come from a man aged 40-55 years who had recovered from COVID-19. CDR3s include the opening cysteine and the closing phenylalanine or tryptophan. Fields, in order: J gene, V gene, clone size, D gene, CDR3 protein, CDR3 DNA. D genes are given only for firm matches. Size values are once, few and many counts, or a class for expanded clones, and some rows have none.

J: TRBJ2-3
V: TRBV5-4
size: once
D: .
CDR3: CASSPEQQSTDTQYF
DNA: TGTGCCAGCAGCCCGGAACAGCAGAGCACAGATACGCAGTATTTT

J: TRBJ2-2
V: TRBV18
size: .
D: .
CDR3: CASSPPPQGRWNTGELFF
DNA: TGTGCCAGCTCACCACCTCCACAGGGGAGGTGGAACACCGGGGAGCTGTTTTTT

J: TRBJ1-4
V: TRBV5-1
size: .
D: TRBD1
CDR3: CASSPLNGQGGSTNEKLFF
DNA: TGCGCCAGCAGCCCCCTAAATGGACAGGGGGGATCAACTAATGAAAAACTGTTTTTT

J: TRBJ1-6
V: TRBV4-3
size: .
D: .
CDR3: CASSQFGDGGSPLHF
DNA: TGCGCCAGCAGCCAATTTGGGGATGGAGGTTCACCCCTCCACTTT

J: TRBJ1-5
V: TRBV18
size: .
D: .
CDR3: CASSLTGPDQPQHF
DNA: TGTGCCAGCTCACTAACAGGGCCCGATCAGCCCCAGCATTTT

J: TRBJ2-7
V: TRBV6-5
size: .
D: TRBD1
CDR3: CASLDRGISYEQYF
DNA: TGTGCCAGCTTAGACAGGGGAATTTCCTACGAGCAGTACTTC

J: TRBJ1-1
V: TRBV21-1
size: .
D: .
CDR3: CASSKDPGINTEAFF
DNA: TGTGCCAGCAGCAAAGACCCGGGGATTAACACTGAAGCTTTCTTT

J: TRBJ2-7
V: TRBV6-5
size: .
D: .
CDR3: CASSQGSLTYEQYF
DNA: TGTGCCAGCAGTCAGGGATCTTTAACCTACGAGCAGTACTTC

J: TRBJ1-1
V: TRBV2
size: .
D: TRBD1
CDR3: CASSRTGGFLVNTEAFF
DNA: TGTGCCAGCAGTAGGACAGGGGGCTTTCTAGTAAACACTGAAGCTTTCTTT

J: TRBJ1-4
V: TRBV6-1
size: .
D: TRBD1
CDR3: CASSGQQGVEKLFF
DNA: TGTGCCAGCAGTGGTCAACAGGGGGTTGAAAAACTGTTTTTT

J: TRBJ2-3
V: TRBV7-9
size: .
D: TRBD1
CDR3: CASSLGQGGTDTQYF
DNA: TGTGCCAGCAGCCTAGGACAGGGGGGCACAGATACGCAGTATTTT

J: TRBJ2-2
V: TRBV7-2
size: .
D: .
CDR3: CASTEQGSYTGELFF
DNA: TGTGCCAGCACCGAACAGGGATCCTACACCGGGGAGCTGTTTTTT

J: TRBJ2-7
V: TRBV5-6
size: .
D: .
CDR3: CASSWGSQVYEQYF
DNA: TGTGCCAGCAGCTGGGGCAGCCAGGTCTACGAGCAGTACTTC

J: TRBJ2-7
V: TRBV4-3
size: .
D: .
CDR3: CASSHIRTGFSYEQYF
DNA: TGCGCCAGCAGCCATATCCGTACAGGGTTTAGCTACGAGCAGTACTTC

J: TRBJ2-1
V: TRBV11-2
size: .
D: TRBD2
CDR3: CASSALSSGPGNEQFF
DNA: TGTGCCAGCAGCGCACTATCTAGCGGGCCTGGCAATGAGCAGTTCTTC

J: TRBJ2-5
V: TRBV19
size: .
D: .
CDR3: CATTPRGPYQETQYF
DNA: TGTGCCACCACCCCCCGAGGCCCGTACCAAGAGACCCAGTACTTC

J: TRBJ1-5
V: TRBV9
size: .
D: TRBD1
CDR3: CASSTTGVLWPQHF
DNA: TGTGCCAGCAGCACGACAGGGGTCCTTTGGCCCCAGCATTTT

J: TRBJ1-6
V: TRBV9
size: .
D: .
CDR3: CASSVDQGNNSPLHF
DNA: TGTGCCAGCAGCGTAGATCAGGGAAATAATTCACCCCTCCACTTT

J: TRBJ2-7
V: TRBV11-3
size: few
D: TRBD1
CDR3: CASSWGQGADEQYF
DNA: TGTGCCAGCAGCTGGGGACAGGGGGCTGACGAGCAGTACTTC

J: TRBJ2-5
V: TRBV3-1/TRBV3-2
size: .
D: TRBD1
CDR3: CASQPGQGLFFRVETQYF
DNA: TGTGCCAGTCAACCGGGACAGGGGTTATTTTTCCGGGTGGAGACCCAGTACTTC

J: TRBJ1-1
V: TRBV4-1
size: once
D: .
CDR3: CASSQAWGGTEAFF
DNA: TGCGCCAGCAGCCAAGCATGGGGGGGCACTGAAGCTTTCTTT

J: TRBJ2-3
V: TRBV14
size: .
D: TRBD1
CDR3: CASRRQGRTDTQYF
DNA: TGTGCCAGCAGACGACAGGGGCGCACAGATACGCAGTATTTT

J: TRBJ2-1
V: TRBV2
size: .
D: TRBD2
CDR3: CASIFTGLAGGPYEQFF
DNA: TGTGCCAGCATTTTCACGGGACTAGCGGGGGGGCCATATGAGCAGTTCTTC

J: TRBJ2-7
V: TRBV7-8
size: .
D: .
CDR3: CASSFTISPGSYEQYF
DNA: TGTGCCAGCAGCTTTACGATCTCACCGGGCTCCTACGAGCAGTACTTC

J: TRBJ2-7
V: TRBV27
size: .
D: .
CDR3: CASSPIGQGAYEQYF
DNA: TGTGCCAGCAGCCCTATAGGGCAGGGCGCCTACGAGCAGTACTTC

J: TRBJ2-7
V: TRBV19
size: .
D: TRBD1
CDR3: CASSASGTGVEEQYF
DNA: TGTGCCAGTAGTGCTTCCGGGACAGGGGTTGAAGAGCAGTACTTC

J: TRBJ2-2
V: TRBV4-2
size: .
D: TRBD2
CDR3: CASSLGGGNTGELFF
DNA: TGTGCCAGCAGCCTTGGCGGGGGGAACACCGGGGAGCTGTTTTTT

J: TRBJ1-2
V: TRBV6-6
size: .
D: .
CDR3: CASRRDSHIGDGYTF
DNA: TGTGCCAGCAGACGCGACAGCCATATCGGCGATGGCTACACCTTC

J: TRBJ1-5
V: TRBV4-1
size: .
D: .
CDR3: CASSQERGNQPQHF
DNA: TGCGCCAGCAGCCAAGAGAGGGGCAATCAGCCCCAGCATTTT

J: TRBJ1-4
V: TRBV27
size: .
D: .
CDR3: CASGLGTREKLFF
DNA: TGTGCCAGCGGCCTGGGGACACGGGAAAAACTGTTTTTT

J: TRBJ1-5
V: TRBV10-1
size: .
D: .
CDR3: CARTDYSNQPQHF
DNA: TGCGCTCGGACGGACTATAGCAATCAGCCCCAGCATTTT

J: TRBJ1-1
V: TRBV9
size: .
D: .
CDR3: CASSVEPGVVTEAFF
DNA: TGTGCCAGCAGCGTAGAGCCAGGGGTAGTGACTGAAGCTTTCTTT

J: TRBJ1-5
V: TRBV7-9
size: .
D: .
CDR3: CASSLGGVYQPQHF
DNA: TGTGCCAGCAGCTTAGGCGGTGTTTATCAGCCCCAGCATTTT

J: TRBJ1-1
V: TRBV6-2/TRBV6-3
size: .
D: .
CDR3: CASSSVNTEAFF
DNA: TGTGCCAGCAGTTCTGTGAACACTGAAGCTTTCTTT

J: TRBJ1-2
V: TRBV7-9
size: .
D: TRBD1
CDR3: CASSLRQGGLLDGYTF
DNA: TGTGCCAGCAGCTTAAGACAGGGTGGTCTCTTGGATGGCTACACCTTC

J: TRBJ2-3
V: TRBV19
size: .
D: TRBD2
CDR3: CASKSSGGALDTQYF
DNA: TGTGCCAGTAAATCCAGCGGGGGGGCCTTAGATACGCAGTATTTT

J: TRBJ2-2
V: TRBV18
size: .
D: .
CDR3: CASSRMTGAGELFF
DNA: TGTGCCAGCTCACGCATGACCGGGGCCGGGGAGCTGTTTTTT

J: TRBJ2-5
V: TRBV23-1
size: .
D: .
CDR3: CASSQAHHRTAQQETQYF
DNA: TGCGCCAGCAGTCAAGCCCACCATCGGACAGCCCAACAAGAGACCCAGTACTTC

J: TRBJ1-5
V: TRBV6-6
size: .
D: TRBD1
CDR3: CASRLGQGTNQPQHF
DNA: TGTGCCAGCAGATTGGGACAGGGGACCAATCAGCCCCAGCATTTT

J: TRBJ1-4
V: TRBV18
size: .
D: TRBD1
CDR3: CASSPPRGQGAEKLFF
DNA: TGTGCCAGCTCACCACCCCGGGGGCAGGGGGCTGAAAAACTGTTTTTT